This T cell receptor beta chain comes out of a study of blood T cells in healthy people across ages. The V end was cut by 1 base, the J end by 9 bases, with 10 bases between. The CDR3 consists of 13 residues. PBMCs numbering at least 6 million were isolated per sample. Combining a sample-barcoded 5' primer with a J-beta primer mix, a second PCR ran for about 6 to 11 cycles. TCRdb called the 5' RACE reads again in MiXCR, with one record for every CDR3 protein. This sample carries 450,000 to 650,000 distinct CDR3 sequences, less than 25% of them seen once, and the ten largest clones take 8.7%. These same records also appear under a second study, on T cells of mothers and their children.

This receptor was identified in a boy under 18 in good health. The sample consisted of blood. The chain employs TRBV12-3 or TRBV12-4 and TRBJ1-5; D is undetermined. This CDR3 reads CASSLGTSGPQHF. Written as DNA, the CDR3 is TGTGCCAGCAGTTTAGGGACCTCGGGGCCCCAGCATTTT.